These 24 T cell receptor beta chains originate from one sample sequenced in a study of T cell repertoires in cytomegalovirus infection (dated by TCRdb to the late 2010s). The treatment or condition label on this specimen signifies: in vitro stimulation with specific CMV peptide epitopes to enrich CMV-specific T cells. Their antigen targets remain unknown. Data came from an Illumina HiSeq 1500. TCRdb handled the public reads itself, with Q25 trimming in fastp and clone calling in MiXCR, and kept productive beta chains. Each record represents a unique CDR3 protein, reported with the most common genes and DNA among its rows. For this sample there are roughly 150,000 distinct CDR3 sequences; about a fifth appear just once. The ten largest clonotypes hold roughly 25% of the sample. The sample in question was CD8+ T cells from cultured PBMCs, obtained from culture after CMV antigen stimulation. These receptors originate from a human donor in good health (CMV status not recorded). Some clones in this sample may be carry-over from other donors' samples.

The chain couples TRBV6-5 to TRBJ1-2; a possible D gene is TRBD1 (6 bases). Germline values: CDR1 MNHEY, CDR2 SVGAGI. V dropped 0 bases and J dropped 4 bases, with 21 bases sitting between them. There are 18 residues in the CDR3. The CDR3 protein is CASSYSSGGPFLGYGYTF. The CDR3 DNA reads as TGTGCCAGCAGTTACTCGAGCGGGGGCCCCTTCCTAGGCTATGGCTACACCTTC.

The V and J genes are TRBV7-8 and TRBJ1-1; D might be TRBD1 (5 bases). The CDR3 runs to 13 residues. V was pared by 6 bases and J by 3 bases, with 11 bases between. Germline V gene sequence: CDR1 SGHVS, CDR2 FQNEAQ. In DNA, the CDR3 is TGTGCCAGCAGAGGTGACAGAGACACTGAAGCTTTCTTT. It is translated as CASRGDRDTEAFF.

This chain uses TRBV7-9 with TRBJ1-5, with D perhaps matching TRBD1 (5 bases). The CDR3 spans 16 residues. Germline V gives CDR1 SEHNR, CDR2 FQNEAQ (reference sequence). Trimming pared 4 bases from V and 1 base from J, leaving 14 bases between. CDR3 region: CASSSTMGGSNQPQHF. In DNA, the CDR3 is TGTGCCAGCAGCTCGACGATGGGGGGGAGCAATCAGCCCCAGCATTTT.

The V and J genes are TRBV12-3 or TRBV12-4 and TRBJ2-7; D uncertain. The CDR3 runs 16 residues. The ends were cut back, 1 base at V and 9 bases at J, with 22 bases in the middle. The CDR3 DNA is TGTGCCAGCAGTTTAGGGGCGAGAAACCCCAGAATCGGGCAGTACTTC. Protein product: CASSLGARNPRIGQYF.

V usage is TRBV7-8 and J usage is TRBJ2-3; D unclear. This CDR3 is built from 13 residues. Trimming took 1 base from V and 4 from J, leaving 6 bases between them. Germline CDR1 and CDR2: SGHVS and FQNEAQ. CDR3 loop: CASSLEGSDTQYF. CDR3 DNA sequence: TGTGCCAGCAGCTTAGAAGGGTCAGATACGCAGTATTTT.

This clonotype was seen a few times. This chain links TRBV7-9 with TRBJ1-1; D gene unclear. The CDR3 runs to 10 residues. Looked up from germline, CDR1 is SEHNR and CDR2 is FQNEAQ (reference sequence). V lost 5 bases to trimming and J lost 10 bases, with 8 bases between them. CDR3 bases: TGTGCCAGCAGCGGGCCCCGAGCTTTCTTT. This codes for CASSGPRAFF. Full variable domain (outside the CDR3, taken from reference TRBV7-9 and TRBJ1-1): DTGVSQNPRHKITKRGQNVTFRCDPISEHNRLYWYRQTLGQGPEFLTYFQNEAQLEKSRLLSDRFSAERPKGSFSTLEIQRTEQGDSAMYLCASSGPRAFFGQGTRLTVV.

The chain couples TRBV20-1 to TRBJ1-2, with no clear D. V was trimmed by 0 bases and J by 6 bases, leaving 2 bases between them. The CDR3 runs to 10 residues. The germline gives CDR1 DFQATT, CDR2 SNEGSKA (reference sequence). CDR3 sequence reads: CSARENGYTF. The CDR3 DNA reads TGCAGTGCTAGAGAGAATGGCTACACCTTC.

This clonotype showed up just a few times. The chain carries TRBV6-2 or TRBV6-3 and TRBJ1-1; TRBD1 might be the D (5 bases). Trimming cost V 5 bases and J 8 bases, with 15 bases left between them. The CDR3 has 13 amino acids. Germline CDR1 is MNHEY and CDR2 is SVGEGT. The CDR3 loop is CASSPGGLSEAFF. For the CDR3, the DNA is TGTGCCAGCAGTCCTGGGGGACTATCCGAAGCTTTCTTT.

This clonotype has more than one count but fewer than ten. The chain uses TRBV6-2 or TRBV6-3 and TRBJ1-1; 8 positions agree with TRBD1. The CDR3 is 18 residues long. CDR1 and CDR2 (germline): MNHEY, SVGEGT. Germline trimming cut 2 bases from V and 0 bases from J; bases unmatched to any gene: 11. DNA of the CDR3: TGTGCCAGCAGTTACCTTCGGACAGGGAGAGACATGAACACTGAAGCTTTCTTT. It encodes CASSYLRTGRDMNTEAFF.

There are a few counts of this clonotype. The rearrangement joins TRBV4-3 to TRBJ2-6; D gene uncertain. With 0 bases removed from V and 1 base from J, the gap between germline ends came to 13 bases. Germline values: CDR1 LGHNA, CDR2 YSLEER. This CDR3 is 18 amino acids long. The CDR3 coding sequence is TGCGCCAGCAGCCAAGAGGTCAGGCCCTCTTCTGGGGCCAACGTCCTGACTTTC. Its translation: CASSQEVRPSSGANVLTF.

Only a few counts were recorded for this clonotype. The chain uses TRBV5-6 and TRBJ1-5, with no clear D. This CDR3 is 16 amino acids long. Germline assignment: CDR1 SGHDT and CDR2 YYEEEE. Trimming stripped 0 bases from V and 2 bases from J, with 12 bases between. CDR3 region: CASSLASREGNQPQHF. The CDR3 DNA follows: TGTGCCAGCAGCTTGGCGAGTAGGGAAGGCAATCAGCCCCAGCATTTT. Complete variable domain (other parts from reference TRBV5-6 and TRBJ1-5): DAGVTQSPTHLIKTRGQQVTLRCSPKSGHDTVSWYQQALGQGPQFIFQYYEEEERQRGNFPDRFSGHQFPNYSSELNVNALLLGDSALYLCASSLASREGNQPQHFGDGTRLSIL.

J is TRBJ1-1 and V is TRBV6-6; no clear D. This CDR3 spans 12 amino acids. Trimming removed 5 bases at V and 8 bases at J, with 12 bases between. The V gene's germline CDR1 is MNHNY and CDR2 SVGAGI (reference sequence). The CDR3 bases are TGTGCCAGCAGTCGGAGGGCAGACGAAGCTTTCTTT. Its protein is CASSRRADEAFF.

The chain links TRBV19 to TRBJ2-7; D is unresolved. The V end was cut by 3 bases, the J end by 0 bases, with 6 bases between. This CDR3 region has 13 residues. Germline V gene lookup returns CDR1 LNHDA and CDR2 SQIVND (reference sequence). The CDR3: CASSIGSSYEQYF. CDR3 nucleotides: TGTGCCAGTAGTATCGGCAGCTCCTACGAGCAGTACTTC.

This chain links TRBV10-3 with TRBJ1-6; D gene uncertain. The germline V gene has CDR1 ENHRY and CDR2 SYGVKD. V was clipped by 3 bases and J by 6 bases, with 6 bases between them. The CDR3 loop spans 13 amino acids. The chain's CDR3 is CAISDTFNSPLHF. For the CDR3, the DNA is TGTGCCATCAGTGACACCTTTAATTCACCCCTCCACTTT.

This clonotype was detected many times. V gene TRBV7-2 combines with J gene TRBJ2-1; no definite D call. CDR1 and CDR2 from the germline V gene are SGHTA and FQGNSA. V was shortened by 2 bases and J by 1 base, with 21 bases between the two germline ends. The CDR3 spans 19 residues. The CDR3 loop reads CASSLRYGSNIMSYNEQFF. The CDR3 DNA reads as TGTGCCAGCAGCTTACGGTATGGCAGTAATATTATGTCCTACAATGAGCAGTTCTTC.

The chain couples TRBV4-1 to TRBJ2-7; D possibly corresponds to TRBD1 (6 bases). Germline CDR1 and CDR2: MGHRA and YSYEKL. V was cut by 3 bases and J by 6 bases, with 24 bases left in between. The CDR3 loop spans 17 amino acids. DNA for the CDR3: TGCGCCAGCAGCCAGTCGCTAGGGTCAGGGGCTACTGGCGAGCAGTACTTC. It is translated as CASSQSLGSGATGEQYF.

CDR3 in DNA: TGTGCCAGTAGTACTTATTCCGAGCCCCTTATGAACACTGAAGCTTTCTTT. It translates to CASSTYSEPLMNTEAFF. This chain connects TRBV19 to TRBJ1-1; no reliable D call. Trimming removed 4 bases from V and 0 bases from J, with 18 bases in between. Germline V gene lookup returns CDR1 LNHDA and CDR2 SQIVND (reference sequence). The CDR3 length is 17 residues.

V gene TRBV7-9 combines with J gene TRBJ1-1; D uncertain. The CDR3 length is 13 residues. Germline CDR1 reads SEHNR; CDR2 reads FQNEAQ (reference sequence). V was shortened by 10 bases and J by 2 bases, with 14 bases between the two germline ends. The CDR3, as DNA: TGTGCCACAATTGACGGAGAAAACACTGAAGCTTTCTTT. It codes for CATIDGENTEAFF.

The rearrangement joins TRBV20-1 to TRBJ1-1, with D maybe TRBD1 (6 bases). Germline values: CDR1 DFQATT, CDR2 SNEGSKA (reference sequence). Trimming removed 7 bases from V and 2 bases from J, with 14 bases in between. The CDR3 covers 13 residues. The CDR3 loop reads CSGPDSQNTEAFF. CDR3 DNA: TGCAGTGGACCGGACAGCCAAAACACTGAAGCTTTCTTT.

The chain combines TRBV4-1 with TRBJ2-7; a possible D gene is TRBD2 (5 bases). Germline assignment: CDR1 MGHRA and CDR2 YSYEKL. Trimming took off 4 bases at V and 0 bases at J, with 19 bases between the two ends. The CDR3 loop spans 17 amino acids. CDR3 region: CASSLTATLGSSYEQYF. CDR3 in DNA: TGCGCCAGCAGCCTGACGGCCACGCTGGGGAGCTCCTACGAGCAGTACTTC.

The genes are TRBV12-3 or TRBV12-4 and TRBJ2-5, with TRBD1 as a possible D gene (6 bases). Deletions cut 3 bases from V and 4 bases from J, with 12 bases between. CDR3 length: 14 amino acids. The CDR3 region is CASSFWGRGETQYF. CDR3 DNA: TGTGCCAGCAGTTTCTGGGGCAGGGGAGAGACCCAGTACTTC.

In this sample, this clonotype turned up a few times. The rearrangement links TRBV18 to TRBJ1-3; D is perhaps TRBD1 (6 bases). The CDR3 runs to 15 residues. Trimming removed 2 bases at V and 8 bases at J, with 16 bases between. CDR1 and CDR2 (germline): KGHSH, LQKENI. The CDR3 is CASSPIQGGMDTIYF. As DNA, the CDR3 is TGTGCCAGCTCACCAATACAGGGAGGAATGGACACCATATATTTT.

V is TRBV7-8 and J is TRBJ2-5; tentatively, D is TRBD1 (5 bases). V lost 7 bases, J lost 4 bases, and 10 bases lay in between. The CDR3 is made up of 12 amino acids. Germline assignment: CDR1 SGHVS and CDR2 FQNEAQ. The CDR3 DNA sequence: TGTGCCAGCACTTGGGGCCCAGAGACCCAGTACTTC. Encoded protein: CASTWGPETQYF.

This chain joins TRBV6-8 and TRBJ2-7, with D possibly called TRBD1 or TRBD2 (5 bases each). The CDR3 extends over 15 amino acids. V dropped 6 bases and J dropped 2 bases, with 17 bases sitting between them. Per germline, CDR1 MNHGY and CDR2 SAAAGT. DNA for the CDR3: TGTGCCAGCAGATTCGGGACCCCGCGAGCCTACGAGCAGTACTTC. Its protein product is CASRFGTPRAYEQYF.